This T cell receptor (beta chain) was sequenced in a study of blood T cell repertoires in COVID-19. Trimming shortened V by 5 bases and J by 3 bases, and 23 bases separated the two germline ends. The germline gives CDR1 SGHTA, CDR2 FQGNSA. The CDR3 sequence is 17 residues long. This clone showed up just once. TCRdb's table, derived via immunoSEQ multiplex PCR, lists solely in-frame clones and lacks some. The repertoire holds a few hundred thousand clones, with roughly 84% as singletons. The sequence was collected from a woman aged 25 to 39 who had recovered from COVID-19. The specimen was PBMCs or T cells enriched from blood (not recorded which). The rearrangement uses TRBV7-2 and TRBJ2-7; D possibly corresponds to TRBD2 (5 bases). The CDR3 DNA reads as TGTGCCAGCAGCGCCTCAGCGGCGAGATATGTTAGCTACGAGCAGTACTTC. This sequence encodes CASSASAARYVSYEQYF.